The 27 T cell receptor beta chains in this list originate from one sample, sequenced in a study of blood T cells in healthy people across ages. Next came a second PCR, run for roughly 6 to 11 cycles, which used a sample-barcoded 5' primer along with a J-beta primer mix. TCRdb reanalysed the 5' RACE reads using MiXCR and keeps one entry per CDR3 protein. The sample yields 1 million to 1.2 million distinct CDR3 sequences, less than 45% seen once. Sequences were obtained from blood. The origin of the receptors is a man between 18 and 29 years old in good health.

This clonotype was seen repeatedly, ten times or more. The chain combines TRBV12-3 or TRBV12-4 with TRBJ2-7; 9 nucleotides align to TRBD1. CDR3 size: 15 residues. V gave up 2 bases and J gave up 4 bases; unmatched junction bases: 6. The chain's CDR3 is CASSLRGQGPYEQYF. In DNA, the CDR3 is TGTGCCAGCAGTTTAAGGGGACAGGGTCCTTACGAGCAGTACTTC.

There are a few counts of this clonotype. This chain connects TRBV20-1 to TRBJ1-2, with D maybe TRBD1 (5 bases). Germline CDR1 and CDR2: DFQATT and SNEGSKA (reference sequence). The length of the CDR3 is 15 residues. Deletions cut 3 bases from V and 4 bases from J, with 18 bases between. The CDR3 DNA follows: TGCAGTGCTAGCCAGGGTAGCTCCTCTGGCTATGGCTACACCTTC. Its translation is CSASQGSSSGYGYTF.

The CDR3 sequence: CSVKKTNTEAFF. The CDR3 DNA reads as TGCAGTGTTAAGAAAACCAACACTGAAGCTTTCTTT. The V call is TRBV20-1, the J call TRBJ1-1; D ambiguous. Between the trimmed V and J ends, which lost 7 bases and 2 bases, there was a span of 11 bases. The germline V gene has CDR1 DFQATT and CDR2 SNEGSKA (reference sequence). The CDR3 has 12 amino acids.

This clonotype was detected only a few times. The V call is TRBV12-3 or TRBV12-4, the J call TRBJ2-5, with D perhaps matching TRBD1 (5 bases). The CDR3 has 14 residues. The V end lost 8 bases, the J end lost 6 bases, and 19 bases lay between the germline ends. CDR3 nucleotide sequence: TGTGCCAGCGCCTCGGACAAGGGTATGAAGACCCAGTACTTC. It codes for CASASDKGMKTQYF.

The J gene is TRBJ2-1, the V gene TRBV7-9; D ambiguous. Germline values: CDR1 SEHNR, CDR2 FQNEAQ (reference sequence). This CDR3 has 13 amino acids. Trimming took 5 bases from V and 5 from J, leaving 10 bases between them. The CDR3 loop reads CASSPSRHNEQFF. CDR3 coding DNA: TGTGCCAGCAGCCCCAGTCGTCACAATGAGCAGTTCTTC.

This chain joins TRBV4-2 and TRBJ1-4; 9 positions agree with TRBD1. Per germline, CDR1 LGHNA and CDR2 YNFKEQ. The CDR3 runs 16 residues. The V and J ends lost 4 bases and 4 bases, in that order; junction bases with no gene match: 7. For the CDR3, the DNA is TGTGCCAGCAGCCCATATGAGGGACAGGGTAATGAAAAACTGTTTTTT. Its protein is CASSPYEGQGNEKLFF.

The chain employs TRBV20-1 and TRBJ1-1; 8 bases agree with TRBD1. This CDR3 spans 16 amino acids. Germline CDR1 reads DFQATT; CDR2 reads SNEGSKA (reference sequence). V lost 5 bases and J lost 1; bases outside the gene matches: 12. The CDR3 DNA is TGCAGTGCTCGACCAGGGGGCCAAACAAGGAACACTGAAGCTTTCTTT. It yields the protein CSARPGGQTRNTEAFF.

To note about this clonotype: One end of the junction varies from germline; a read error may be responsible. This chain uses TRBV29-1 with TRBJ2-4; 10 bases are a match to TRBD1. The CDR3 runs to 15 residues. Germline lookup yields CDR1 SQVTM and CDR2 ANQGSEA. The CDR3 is CSVEGEDRGSYEQHF. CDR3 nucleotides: TGCAGCGTTGAAGGAGAGGACAGGGGGTCCTACGAGCAGCACTTC.

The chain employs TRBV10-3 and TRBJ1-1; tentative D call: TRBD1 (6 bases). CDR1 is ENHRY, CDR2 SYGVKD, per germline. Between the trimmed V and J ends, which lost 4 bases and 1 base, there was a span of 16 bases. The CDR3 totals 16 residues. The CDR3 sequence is CAISGDPRGQNTEAFF. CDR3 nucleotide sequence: TGTGCCATCAGTGGAGACCCCCGGGGACAGAACACTGAAGCTTTCTTT.

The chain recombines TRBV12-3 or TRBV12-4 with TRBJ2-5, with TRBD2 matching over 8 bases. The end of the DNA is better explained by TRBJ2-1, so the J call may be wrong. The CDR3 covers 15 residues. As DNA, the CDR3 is TGTGCCAGCAGTTTGAACGGGGGGGCACAAGAGACCCAGTTCTTC. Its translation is CASSLNGGAQETQFF.

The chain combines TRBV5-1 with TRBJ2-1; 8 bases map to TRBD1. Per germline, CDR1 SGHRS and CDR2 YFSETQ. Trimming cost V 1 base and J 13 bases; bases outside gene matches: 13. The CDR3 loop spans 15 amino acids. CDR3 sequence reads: CASSLYRDRQETQFF. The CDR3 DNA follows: TGCGCCAGCAGCTTGTATCGGGACAGGCAAGAGACCCAGTTCTTC.

The CDR3 sequence is CASSYSEDKRTDTQYF. The CDR3 region has the DNA TGTGCCAGCAGTTATTCCGAAGACAAACGCACAGATACGCAGTATTTT. The chain links TRBV12-3 or TRBV12-4 to TRBJ2-3; no firm D call. Trimming took off 4 bases at V and 1 base at J, with 15 bases between the two ends. The CDR3 consists of 16 residues.

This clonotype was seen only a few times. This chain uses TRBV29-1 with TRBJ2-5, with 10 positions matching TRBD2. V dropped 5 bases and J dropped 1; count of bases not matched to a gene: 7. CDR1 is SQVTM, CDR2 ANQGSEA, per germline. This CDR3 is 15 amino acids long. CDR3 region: CSVRVAGGFQETQYF. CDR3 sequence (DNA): TGCAGCGTTAGAGTAGCGGGGGGTTTCCAAGAGACCCAGTACTTC.

The CDR3 here is CASSQWGVGNEQYF. The CDR3, as DNA: TGTGCCAGCAGCCAATGGGGAGTCGGCAATGAGCAGTACTTC. The chain recombines TRBV4-2 with TRBJ2-5; D is perhaps TRBD2 (5 bases). This CDR3 has 14 residues. Looked up from germline, CDR1 is LGHNA and CDR2 is YNFKEQ. Trimming left V 2 bases short and J 11 bases short, with 18 bases between.

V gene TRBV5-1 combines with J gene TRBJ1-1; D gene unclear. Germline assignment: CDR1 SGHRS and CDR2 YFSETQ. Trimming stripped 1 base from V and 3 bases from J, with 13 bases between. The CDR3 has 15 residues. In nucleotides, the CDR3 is TGCGCCAGCAGCTTGAACGGAGAAAAATACACTGAAGCTTTCTTT. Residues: CASSLNGEKYTEAFF.

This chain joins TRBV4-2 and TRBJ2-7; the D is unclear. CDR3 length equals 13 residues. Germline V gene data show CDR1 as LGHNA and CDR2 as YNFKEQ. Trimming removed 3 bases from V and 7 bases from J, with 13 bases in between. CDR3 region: CASSHGGYNEQYF. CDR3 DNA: TGTGCCAGCAGCCATGGCGGATACAATGAGCAGTACTTC.

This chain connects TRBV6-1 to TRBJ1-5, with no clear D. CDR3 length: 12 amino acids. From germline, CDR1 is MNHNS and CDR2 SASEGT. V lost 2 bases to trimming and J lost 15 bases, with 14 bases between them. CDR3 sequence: CASSERALVMHF. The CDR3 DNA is TGTGCCAGCAGTGAAAGGGCCCTGGTCATGCATTTT.

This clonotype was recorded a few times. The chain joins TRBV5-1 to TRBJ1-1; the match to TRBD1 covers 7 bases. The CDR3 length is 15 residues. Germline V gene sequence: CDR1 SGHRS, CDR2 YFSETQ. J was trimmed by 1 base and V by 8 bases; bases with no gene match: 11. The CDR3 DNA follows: TGCGCCAGTAGGCCCGGCGGGACAGCGAACACTGAAGCTTTCTTT. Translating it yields CASRPGGTANTEAFF.

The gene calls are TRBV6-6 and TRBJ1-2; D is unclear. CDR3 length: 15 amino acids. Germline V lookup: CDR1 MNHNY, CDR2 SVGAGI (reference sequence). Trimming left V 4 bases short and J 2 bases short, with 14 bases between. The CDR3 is CASSWAKDSNYGYTF. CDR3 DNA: TGTGCCAGCAGTTGGGCAAAGGACTCCAACTATGGCTACACCTTC.

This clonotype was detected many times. CDR3 in DNA: TGCAGTGCTAGTCCTCCAGACGGGAGCTCCTACGAGCAGTACTTC. Translating gives CSASPPDGSSYEQYF. The chain is built from TRBV20-1 and TRBJ2-7; D might be TRBD2 (6 bases). The germline CDR1 and CDR2 sequences are DFQATT and SNEGSKA (reference sequence). V was clipped by 3 bases and J by 0 bases, with 15 bases between them. This CDR3 has 15 amino acids.

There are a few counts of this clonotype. CDR3 sequence: CASSFRRTSQETQYF. Written as DNA, the CDR3 is TGTGCCAGCAGTTTCCGGCGCACCAGTCAAGAGACCCAGTACTTC. J is TRBJ2-5 and V is TRBV28, with D uncertain. Germline CDR1 and CDR2: MDHEN and SYDVKM. Trimming removed 3 bases from V and 2 bases from J, with 13 bases in between. The length of the CDR3 is 15 residues.

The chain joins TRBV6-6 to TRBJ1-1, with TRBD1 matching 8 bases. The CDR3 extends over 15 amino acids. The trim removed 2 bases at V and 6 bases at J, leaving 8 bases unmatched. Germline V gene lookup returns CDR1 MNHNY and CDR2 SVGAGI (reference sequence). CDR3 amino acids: CASSYHPATGAEAFF. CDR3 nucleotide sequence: TGTGCCAGCAGTTACCATCCGGCGACAGGGGCTGAAGCTTTCTTT.

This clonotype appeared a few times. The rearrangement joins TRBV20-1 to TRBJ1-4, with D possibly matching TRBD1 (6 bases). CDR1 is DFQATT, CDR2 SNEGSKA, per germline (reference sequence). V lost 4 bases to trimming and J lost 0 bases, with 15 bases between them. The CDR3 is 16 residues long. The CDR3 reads CSATDRSETTNEKLFF. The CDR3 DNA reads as TGCAGTGCTACTGACAGGAGTGAAACAACTAATGAAAAACTGTTTTTT.

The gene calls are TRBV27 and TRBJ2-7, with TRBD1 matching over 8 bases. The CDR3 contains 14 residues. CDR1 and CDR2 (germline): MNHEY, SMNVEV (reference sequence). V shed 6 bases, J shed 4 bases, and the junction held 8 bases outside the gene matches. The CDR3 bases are TGTGCCAGCAGGAGCCGGCAGGGGGCTTACGAGCAGTACTTC. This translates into CASRSRQGAYEQYF.

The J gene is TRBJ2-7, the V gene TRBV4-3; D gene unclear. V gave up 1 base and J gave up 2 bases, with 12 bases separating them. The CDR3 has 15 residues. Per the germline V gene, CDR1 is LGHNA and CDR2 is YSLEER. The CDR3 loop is CASSQGPGTPYEQYF. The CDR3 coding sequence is TGCGCCAGCAGCCAAGGTCCGGGCACCCCCTACGAGCAGTACTTC.

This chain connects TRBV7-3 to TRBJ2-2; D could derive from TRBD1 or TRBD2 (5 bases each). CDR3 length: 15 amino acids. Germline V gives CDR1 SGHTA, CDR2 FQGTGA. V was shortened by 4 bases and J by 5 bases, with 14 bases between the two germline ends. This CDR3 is CASSSARDGTGELFF. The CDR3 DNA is TGTGCCAGCAGCTCAGCTAGGGACGGTACCGGGGAGCTGTTTTTT. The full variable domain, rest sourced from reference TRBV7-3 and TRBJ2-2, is GAGVSQTPSNKVTEKGKYVELRCDPISGHTALYWYRQSLGQGPEFLIYFQGTGAADDSGLPNDRFFAVRPEGSVSTLKIQRTERGDSAVYLCASSSARDGTGELFFGEGSRLTVL.

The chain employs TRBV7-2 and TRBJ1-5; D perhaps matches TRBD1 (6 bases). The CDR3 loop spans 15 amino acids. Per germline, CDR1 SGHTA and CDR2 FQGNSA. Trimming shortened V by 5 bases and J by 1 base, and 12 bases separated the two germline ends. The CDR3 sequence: CASSPTGTSNQPQHF. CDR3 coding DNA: TGTGCCAGCAGCCCCACAGGGACCAGCAATCAGCCCCAGCATTTT.